Below are 27 T cell receptor beta chains sequenced from a single sample in a study of beta chain features in type 1 diabetes. Reverse transcribing all isolated RNA meant expressed TCRB transcripts were sequenced. TCRdb's table, derived via immunoSEQ multiplex PCR, lists solely in-frame clones and lacks some. The data hold 250,000 to 400,000 clones, with 14% observed a single time. The sequencing input was central memory CD4+ T cells from blood. Receptors were obtained from a man aged 30 to 45 in good health.

Ten or more counts support this clone. The chain employs TRBV10-3 and TRBJ1-1; unclear D gene. There are 13 residues in the CDR3. Trimming removed 7 bases at V and 1 base at J, with 10 bases between. Germline V gives CDR1 ENHRY, CDR2 SYGVKD. In DNA, the CDR3 is TGTGCCATCAAAGGCCGGGGGAACACTGAAGCTTTCTTT. The encoded protein is CAIKGRGNTEAFF.

This clone was counted many times. The chain is built from TRBV7-2 and TRBJ2-5; D may correspond to TRBD1 or TRBD2 (5 bases each). There are 16 residues in the CDR3. Trimming cost V 6 bases and J 4 bases, with 21 bases left between them. Germline CDR1 reads SGHTA; CDR2 reads FQGNSA. The CDR3 region has the DNA TGTGCCAGCAGGCCGTACATAGGGACCTTACTAGAGACCCAGTACTTC. Encoded protein: CASRPYIGTLLETQYF.

This clone has only a few counts. The rearrangement joins TRBV13 to TRBJ1-1; perhaps TRBD1 as D (5 bases). Trimming took off 2 bases at V and 1 base at J, with 14 bases between the two ends. Germline CDR1 reads PRHDT; CDR2 reads FYEKMQ (reference sequence). The CDR3 runs 16 residues. The CDR3 protein is CASSLPHRQGNTEAFF. CDR3 bases: TGTGCCAGCAGCTTACCACACCGGCAGGGGAACACTGAAGCTTTCTTT.

V and J are TRBV7-2 and TRBJ2-7; 7 bases fit TRBD2. The junction had 2 bases not matched to a gene; V was cut back by 3 bases and J by 6 bases. There are 12 residues in the CDR3. The germline CDR1 and CDR2 sequences are SGHTA and FQGNSA. The CDR3 protein is CASSFREGEQYV. The CDR3 coding sequence is TGTGCCAGCAGCTTTAGGGAGGGCGAGCAGTACGTC.

This clone has more than one count but fewer than ten. The chain combines TRBV9 with TRBJ2-3, with 8 bases matching TRBD1. V lost 4 bases to trimming and J lost 6 bases; unmatched junction nucleotides: 10. The CDR3 loop spans 15 amino acids. From germline, CDR1 is SGDLS and CDR2 YYNGEE. CDR3 nucleotides: TGTGCCAGCAGCCCCGGACAGGGAATAAGGGATACGCAGTATTTT. Translation gives CASSPGQGIRDTQYF.

This chain joins TRBV27 and TRBJ2-6, with no clear D. The CDR3 consists of 13 residues. The germline CDR1 and CDR2 sequences are MNHEY and SMNVEV (reference sequence). Trimming stripped 8 bases from V and 0 bases from J, with 5 bases between. The DNA of the CDR3 is TGTGCCAGCGCCCCCTCTGGGGCCAACGTCCTGACTTTC. Encoded protein: CASAPSGANVLTF.

The V gene is TRBV7-2, the J gene TRBJ2-3, with 7 bases aligning to TRBD2. The length of the CDR3 is 11 residues. V shed 5 bases, J shed 14 bases, and the junction held 7 bases outside the gene matches. CDR1 is SGHTA and CDR2 is FQGNSA in the germline V gene. In nucleotides, the CDR3 is TGTGCCAGCAGCCGAGTCGGCGGGGGGTATTTT. Translating gives CASSRVGGGYF.

This clone came up a few times. This specimen includes other DNA sequences encoding the same CDR3. The chain employs TRBV7-3 and TRBJ2-3; D is undetermined. In germline, CDR1 is SGHTA, CDR2 FQGTGA. V lost 2 bases and J lost 0, with 6 bases in between. The CDR3 length is 14 residues. CDR3 nucleotide sequence: TGTGCCAGCAGCTTAGGTCAGAGCACAGATACGCAGTATTTT. Translating gives CASSLGQSTDTQYF.

Many counts were recorded for this clone. The chain is built from TRBV29-1 and TRBJ1-2, with D hard to call. The CDR3 is 12 amino acids. With 3 bases removed from V and 4 bases from J, the gap between germline ends came to 9 bases. Germline CDR1 SQVTM, CDR2 ANQGSEA. CDR3 region: CSVEEGTYGYTF. The CDR3 DNA reads as TGCAGCGTTGAGGAGGGAACCTATGGCTACACCTTC.

V is TRBV4-3 and J is TRBJ2-5; D might be TRBD2 (6 bases). V gave up 0 bases and J gave up 5 bases, with 19 bases separating them. Per the germline V gene, CDR1 is LGHNA and CDR2 is YSLEER. The CDR3 contains 17 residues. CDR3 in amino acids: CASSQEVRGFLGETQYF. In DNA, the CDR3 is TGCGCCAGCAGCCAAGAGGTTCGGGGGTTCTTAGGGGAGACCCAGTACTTC.

This clone was picked up a small number of times. The rearrangement uses TRBV4-3 and TRBJ1-5, with 7 bases aligning to TRBD1. The germline gives CDR1 LGHNA, CDR2 YSLEER. J gave up 0 bases and V 4 bases, and 3 bases lay outside the gene matches. The CDR3 runs to 15 residues. The CDR3 spells CASSPRDSSNQPQHF. The CDR3 coding sequence is TGCGCCAGCAGCCCAAGGGACAGTAGCAATCAGCCCCAGCATTTT.

In its sample, this clone was seen a few times. V usage is TRBV11-2 and J usage is TRBJ2-5; TRBD2 agrees at 12 bases. The CDR3 length is 17 residues. The V gene's germline CDR1 is SGHAT and CDR2 FQNNGV. J lost 4 bases, V lost 2 bases, and 8 bases had no gene match. CDR3 DNA sequence: TGTGCCAGCAGCTTACTGACTAGCGGGAGTACGGGAGAGACCCAGTACTTC. It specifies CASSLLTSGSTGETQYF. The variable domain in full, with the rest retrieved from reference TRBV11-2 and TRBJ2-5, is EAGVAQSPRYKIIEKRQSVAFWCNPISGHATLYWYQQILGQGPKLLIQFQNNGVVDDSQLPKDRFSAERLKGVDSTLKIQPAKLEDSAVYLCASSLLTSGSTGETQYFGPGTRLLVL.

V and J are TRBV13 and TRBJ2-1; D call uncertain. The CDR3 sequence is 15 residues long. V was pared by 2 bases and J by 8 bases, with 16 bases between. The V gene's germline CDR1 is PRHDT and CDR2 FYEKMQ (reference sequence). The CDR3 DNA is TGTGCCAGCAGCTTACTACATCCGGATCTGTATGAGCAGTTCTTC. Encoded protein: CASSLLHPDLYEQFF.

The chain employs TRBV7-6 and TRBJ2-3; D is unclear. The CDR3 contains 14 residues. CDR1 and CDR2 from the germline V gene are SGHVS and FNYEAQ. V lost 7 bases and J lost 3, with 14 bases in between. CDR3 sequence (DNA): TGTGCCAGCACCCAAGGTGTGAAGACAGATACGCAGTATTTT. This gives the protein CASTQGVKTDTQYF.

The chain combines TRBV6-5 with TRBJ2-5, with D uncertain. The CDR3 length is 12 residues. Looked up from germline, CDR1 is MNHEY and CDR2 is SVGAGI. V lost 5 bases and J lost 0, with 4 bases in between. The CDR3 DNA reads TGTGCCAGCAGTCCAAACCAAGAGACCCAGTACTTC. Its protein is CASSPNQETQYF.

This clone was seen ten or more times. The J gene is TRBJ2-1, the V gene TRBV18; D unclear. The V gene's germline CDR1 is KGHSH and CDR2 LQKENI. This CDR3 has 13 residues. V shed 0 bases and J shed 13 bases, with 13 bases lying between them. CDR3 protein: CASSPPALRTQFF. In nucleotides, the CDR3 is TGTGCCAGCTCACCACCGGCCCTAAGGACCCAGTTCTTC.

The chain is built from TRBV7-2 and TRBJ2-1; the match to TRBD2 covers 15 bases. The CDR3 is 15 residues long. CDR1 and CDR2 from the germline V gene are SGHTA and FQGNSA. Losses at the gene ends were 0 bases for V and 13 bases for J; bases not matched to a gene: 4. The CDR3 coding sequence is TGTGCCAGCAGCTTAGCCGGACTAGCGGGAGGGCCCCAGTTCTTC. As protein: CASSLAGLAGGPQFF.

This clone was seen many times. The chain is built from TRBV29-1 and TRBJ1-4, with TRBD1 as a possible D gene (6 bases). Trimming stripped 4 bases from V and 10 bases from J, with 16 bases between. CDR1 SQVTM and CDR2 ANQGSEA come from the germline V gene. The CDR3 sequence is 13 residues long. As DNA, the CDR3 is TGCAGCGTTGTGATCGGAGGGGGAGGAAAACTGTTTTTT. Translating it yields CSVVIGGGGKLFF.

The rearrangement joins TRBV29-1 to TRBJ2-2, with D tentatively TRBD1 or TRBD2 (5 bases each). The CDR3 has 14 residues. Germline V gives CDR1 SQVTM, CDR2 ANQGSEA. V shed 7 bases and J shed 0 bases, with 12 bases lying between them. The chain's CDR3 is CSALGTANTGELFF. The CDR3 coding sequence is TGCAGCGCCCTCGGGACCGCGAACACCGGGGAGCTGTTTTTT.

V gene TRBV4-3 combines with J gene TRBJ2-7; 12 nucleotides align to TRBD2. The V and J ends lost 3 bases and 2 bases, in that order; junction bases with no gene match: 20. Germline values: CDR1 LGHNA, CDR2 YSLEER. The CDR3 runs to 21 residues. CDR3 residues: CASSQMTGFPTSGSWPYEQYV. Written as DNA, the CDR3 is TGCGCCAGCAGCCAGATGACAGGGTTCCCGACTAGCGGGAGTTGGCCCTACGAGCAGTACGTC.

The V gene is TRBV9, the J gene TRBJ2-3, with TRBD2 matching over 11 bases. The trim removed 4 bases at V and 1 base at J, leaving 11 bases unmatched. CDR1 is SGDLS and CDR2 is YYNGEE in the germline V gene. This CDR3 has 18 amino acids. The CDR3 spells CASSPRGSGGARTDTQYF. The CDR3 nucleotides are TGTGCCAGCAGCCCCCGAGGTAGCGGGGGGGCTCGCACAGATACGCAGTATTTT.

This clone has more than one count but fewer than ten. The V call is TRBV19, the J call TRBJ1-5; 7 positions agree with TRBD1. The junction had 4 bases not matched to a gene; V was cut back by 6 bases and J by 2 bases. The CDR3 totals 14 residues. Germline CDR1 LNHDA, CDR2 SQIVND (reference sequence). The CDR3 bases are TGTGCCAGTAGGGCCGGACAGGGCAATCAGCCCCAGCATTTT. Translating it yields CASRAGQGNQPQHF.

The V and J genes are TRBV2 and TRBJ1-3; D gene unclear. CDR1 and CDR2 (germline): SNHLY, FYNNEI. The V end was cut by 6 bases, the J end by 8 bases, with 8 bases between. This CDR3 region has 11 residues. For the CDR3, the DNA is TGTGCCAGCAGGGAGGAGTACACCATATATTTT. Protein sequence: CASREEYTIYF.

This sequence joins TRBV7-2 and TRBJ2-7; the match to TRBD2 covers 8 bases. Germline values: CDR1 SGHTA, CDR2 FQGNSA. The CDR3 sequence is 15 residues long. The trim removed 3 bases at V and 6 bases at J, leaving 10 bases unmatched. The CDR3 coding sequence is TGTGCCAGCAGCTTTTCCGGGACTAGACAAGGCGAGCAGTACTTC. Translated, it gives CASSFSGTRQGEQYF.

The J gene is TRBJ2-6, the V gene TRBV7-7, with a weak D call TRBD1 (6 bases). CDR1 and CDR2 from the germline V gene are SSHAT and FNYEAQ (reference sequence). Trimming removed 6 bases at V and 0 bases at J, with 12 bases between. The CDR3 totals 16 residues. CDR3: CASRSGQSSGANVLTF. The DNA for the CDR3 is TGTGCCAGCAGGTCAGGACAGAGCTCTGGGGCCAACGTCCTGACTTTC. The full variable domain, its missing parts supplied by reference TRBV7-7 and TRBJ2-6, is GAGVSQSPRYKVTKRGQDVTLRCDPISSHATLYWYQQALGQGPEFLTYFNYEAQPDKSGLPSDRFSAERPEGSISTLTIQRTEQRDSAMYRCASRSGQSSGANVLTFGAGSRLTVL.

This clone was detected a few times. The V call is TRBV27, the J call TRBJ1-1; D perhaps matches TRBD1 (6 bases). CDR3 length equals 14 residues. V was cut by 6 bases and J by 1 base, with 12 bases left in between. Germline V gene data show CDR1 as MNHEY and CDR2 as SMNVEV (reference sequence). DNA for the CDR3: TGTGCCAGCAGCGCCGCGGGACAGAACACTGAAGCTTTCTTT. It encodes CASSAAGQNTEAFF.

This clone was counted ten times or more. The chain links TRBV12-5 to TRBJ2-1; D gene unclear. V was pared by 7 bases and J by 3 bases, with 13 bases between. From germline, CDR1 is LGHNT and CDR2 FRNRAP. The CDR3 has 14 amino acids. The CDR3 region is CASADGISYNEQFF. The CDR3 bases are TGTGCTAGTGCTGACGGCATTAGCTACAATGAGCAGTTCTTC. Full variable domain (outside the CDR3, taken from reference TRBV12-5 and TRBJ2-1): DARVTQTPRHKVTEMGQEVTMRCQPILGHNTVFWYRQTMMQGLELLAYFRNRAPLDDSGMPKDRFSAEMPDATLATLKIQPSEPRDSAVYFCASADGISYNEQFFGPGTRLTVL.